This paragraph reports one TCR beta chain. What it binds is unknown. Before being chosen for sequencing, patients had shown CD8+CD57+ cell expansion by flow cytometry. Looked up from germline, CDR1 is SGHVS and CDR2 is FNYEAQ. This CDR3 is 17 amino acids long. Trimming removed 1 base at V and 1 base at J, with 16 bases between. These data originate in a study of CD8+CD57+ T cells in acquired aplastic anemia. Whole-study findings and limits: Statistical testing detected no significant gap in CD8+ Simpson's diversity between patients and controls.

The template used for profiling TCR beta VDJ and CDR3 was genomic DNA. MiXCR, run by TCRdb on the reads, gives a single entry per CDR3 protein. The sample gives about 200,000 distinct CDR3 sequences, about 62% of which show up once; around 60% is in the top ten. This chain joins TRBV7-6 and TRBJ1-1; a weak D match, TRBD1 (5 bases). The source material was sorted CD4+, CD8+, or CD8+CD57+ T cells (not recorded which) from PBMCs. The receptor was isolated from a human donor with aplastic anemia. The CDR3 DNA reads as TGTGCCAGCAGCTTAGAAGATGGGGCGGGGCCGAACACTGAAGCTTTCTTT. As protein: CASSLEDGAGPNTEAFF.